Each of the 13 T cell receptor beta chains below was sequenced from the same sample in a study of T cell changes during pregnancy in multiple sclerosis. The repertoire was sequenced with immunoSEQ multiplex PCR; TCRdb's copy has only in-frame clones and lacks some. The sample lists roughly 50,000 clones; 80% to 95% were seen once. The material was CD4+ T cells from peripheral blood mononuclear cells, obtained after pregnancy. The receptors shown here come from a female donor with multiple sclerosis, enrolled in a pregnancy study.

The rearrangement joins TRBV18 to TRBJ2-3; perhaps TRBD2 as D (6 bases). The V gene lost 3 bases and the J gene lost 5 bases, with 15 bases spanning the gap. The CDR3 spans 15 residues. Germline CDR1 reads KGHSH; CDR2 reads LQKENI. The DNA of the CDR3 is TGTGCCAGCTCACCCCTCGGGGGAGAGGTAGATACGCAGTATTTT. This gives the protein CASSPLGGEVDTQYF.

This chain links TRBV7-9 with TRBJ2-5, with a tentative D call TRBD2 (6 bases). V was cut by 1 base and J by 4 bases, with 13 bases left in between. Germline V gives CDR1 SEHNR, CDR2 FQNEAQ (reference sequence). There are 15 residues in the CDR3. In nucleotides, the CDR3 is TGTGCCAGCAGCTTAGGGGAGGCTTCGGGAGAGACCCAGTACTTC. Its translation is CASSLGEASGETQYF.

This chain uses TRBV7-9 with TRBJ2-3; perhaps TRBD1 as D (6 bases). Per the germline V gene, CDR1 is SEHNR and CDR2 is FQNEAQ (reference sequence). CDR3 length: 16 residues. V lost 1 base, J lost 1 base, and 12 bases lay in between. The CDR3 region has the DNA TGTGCCAGCAGCTTAGGTTCGGCAGGGGGCACAGATACGCAGTATTTT. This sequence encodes CASSLGSAGGTDTQYF.

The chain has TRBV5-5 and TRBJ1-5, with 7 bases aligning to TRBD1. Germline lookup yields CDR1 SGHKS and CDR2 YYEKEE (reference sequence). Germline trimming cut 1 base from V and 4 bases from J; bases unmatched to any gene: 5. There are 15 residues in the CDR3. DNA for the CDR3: TGTGCCAGCAGCTTGTCAGGGGGAGAAAATCAGCCCCAGCATTTT. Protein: CASSLSGGENQPQHF.

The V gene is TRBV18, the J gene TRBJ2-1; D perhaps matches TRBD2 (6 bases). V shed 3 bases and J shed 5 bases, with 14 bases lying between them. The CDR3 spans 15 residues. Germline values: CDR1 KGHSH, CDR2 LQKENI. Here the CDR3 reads CASSPWLADDNEQFF. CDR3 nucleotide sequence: TGTGCCAGCTCACCTTGGTTAGCGGATGACAATGAGCAGTTCTTC.

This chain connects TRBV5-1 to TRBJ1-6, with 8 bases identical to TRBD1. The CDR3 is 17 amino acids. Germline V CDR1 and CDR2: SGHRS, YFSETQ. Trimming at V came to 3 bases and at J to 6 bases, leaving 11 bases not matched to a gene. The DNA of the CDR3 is TGCGCCAGCAGCTGGGATGGACAGGGAAAGAGTAATTCACCCCTCCACTTT. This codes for CASSWDGQGKSNSPLHF.

The CDR3 is CASSLTGLAGAKNIQYF. The CDR3 DNA reads TGTGCCAGCAGCTTAACGGGACTAGCGGGAGCCAAAAACATTCAGTACTTC. The V and J genes are TRBV7-8 and TRBJ2-4; 12 bases line up with TRBD2. Germline CDR1 and CDR2: SGHVS and FQNEAQ. Unmatched junction bases numbered 2, after V lost 2 bases and J lost 0 bases. The CDR3 has 17 amino acids.

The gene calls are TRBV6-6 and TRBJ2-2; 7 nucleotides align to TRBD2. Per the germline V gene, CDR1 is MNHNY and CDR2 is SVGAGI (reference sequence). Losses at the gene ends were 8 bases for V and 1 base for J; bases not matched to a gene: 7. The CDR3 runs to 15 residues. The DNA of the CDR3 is TGTGCCAGCCTCGAAAGCGGGAAGAACACCGGGGAGCTGTTTTTT. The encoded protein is CASLESGKNTGELFF.

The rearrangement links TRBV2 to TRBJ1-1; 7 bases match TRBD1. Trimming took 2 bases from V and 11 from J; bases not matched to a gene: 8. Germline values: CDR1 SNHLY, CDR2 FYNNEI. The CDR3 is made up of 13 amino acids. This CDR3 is CASSELTGLRAFF. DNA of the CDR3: TGTGCCAGCAGTGAATTGACAGGGTTACGGGCTTTCTTT. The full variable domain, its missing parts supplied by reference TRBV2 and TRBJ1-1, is EPEVTQTPSHQVTQMGQEVILRCVPISNHLYFYWYRQILGQKVEFLVSFYNNEISEKSEIFDDQFSVERPDGSNFTLKIRSTKLEDSAMYFCASSELTGLRAFFGQGTRLTVV.

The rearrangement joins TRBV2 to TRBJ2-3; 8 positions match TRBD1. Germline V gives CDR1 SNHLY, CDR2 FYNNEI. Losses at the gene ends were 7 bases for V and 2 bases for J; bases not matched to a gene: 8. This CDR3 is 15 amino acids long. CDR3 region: CASNDRGSYTDTQYF. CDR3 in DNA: TGTGCCAGCAACGACAGGGGCTCCTACACAGATACGCAGTATTTT.

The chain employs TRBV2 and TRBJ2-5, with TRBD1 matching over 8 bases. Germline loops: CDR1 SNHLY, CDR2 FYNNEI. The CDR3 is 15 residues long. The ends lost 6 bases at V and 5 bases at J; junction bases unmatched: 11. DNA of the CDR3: TGTGCCAGCAGCCTACTGGACAGGGCGGGGGAGACCCAGTACTTC. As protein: CASSLLDRAGETQYF.

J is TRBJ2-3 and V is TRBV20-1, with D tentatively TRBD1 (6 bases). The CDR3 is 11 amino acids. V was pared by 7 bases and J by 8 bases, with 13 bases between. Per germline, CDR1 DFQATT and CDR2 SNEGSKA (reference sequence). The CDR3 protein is CSGLQGGTQYF. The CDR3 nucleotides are TGCAGTGGGCTACAGGGCGGTACGCAGTATTTT.

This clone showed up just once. The CDR3 region has the DNA TGCAGTGCAGGAGAAGGCTATGGCTACACCTTC. Protein product: CSAGEGYGYTF. V gene TRBV20-1 combines with J gene TRBJ1-2, with no clear D. Looked up from germline, CDR1 is DFQATT and CDR2 is SNEGSKA (reference sequence). The V end was cut by 6 bases, the J end by 4 bases, with 9 bases between. This CDR3 contains 11 residues.